The 2 T cell receptor beta chains reported below all come from one sample, sequenced in a study of human T cells and chemical hapten exposure. A single record per CDR3 protein comes from TCRdb applying MiXCR to the RACE reads. In the table there are some 360,000 distinct CDR3 sequences, 4.5% to 5.5% of which are singletons. Stated time point: pre-sensitization, week 0. Described treatment: therapeutic diphenylcyclopropenone sensitization with weekly scalp DPC. This sample comprised whole blood, obtained in connection with sensitization to the hapten diphenylcyclopropenone (DPC). These receptor sequences come from a woman in her forties or fifties with alopecia areata. Some clones in this sample may be carry-over from other donors' samples.

Many counts were recorded for this clonotype. The chain combines TRBV20-1 with TRBJ2-3; 8 bases match TRBD1. V trimming: 0 bases; J trimming: 2 bases; junction bases outside the gene matches: 4. The CDR3 is 15 amino acids. The germline CDR1 and CDR2 sequences are DFQATT and SNEGSKA (reference sequence). The CDR3 protein is CSARDRDRNTDTQYF. The DNA for the CDR3 is TGCAGTGCTAGAGATCGGGACAGGAACACAGATACGCAGTATTTT.

This clonotype was recorded at least ten times. The rearrangement joins TRBV10-3 to TRBJ2-7; D tentatively reads TRBD1 or TRBD2 (5 bases each). This CDR3 comprises 14 residues. Germline lookup yields CDR1 ENHRY and CDR2 SYGVKD. Trimming shortened V by 0 bases and J by 6 bases, and 12 bases separated the two germline ends. CDR3 residues: CAISESRGQGEQYF. The CDR3 nucleotides are TGTGCCATCAGTGAGTCTCGGGGTCAGGGCGAGCAGTACTTC.